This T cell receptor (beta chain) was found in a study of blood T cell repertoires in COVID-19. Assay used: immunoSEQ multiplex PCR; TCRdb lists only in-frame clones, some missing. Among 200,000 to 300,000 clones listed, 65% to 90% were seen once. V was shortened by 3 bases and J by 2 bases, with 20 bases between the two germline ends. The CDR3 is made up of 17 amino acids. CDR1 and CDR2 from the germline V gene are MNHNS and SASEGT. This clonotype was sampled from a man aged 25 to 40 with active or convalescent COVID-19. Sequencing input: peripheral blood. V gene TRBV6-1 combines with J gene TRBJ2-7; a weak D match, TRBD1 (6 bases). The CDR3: CASSDWDGRDITYEQYF. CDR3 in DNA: TGTGCCAGCAGTGATTGGGACGGTAGGGACATAACCTACGAGCAGTACTTC.